A selection of T cell receptor beta chains follows, all from one sample in a study of shared clonotypes between healthy human individuals. The repertoire was sequenced with immunoSEQ multiplex PCR; TCRdb's copy has only in-frame clones and lacks some. The sample lists 1.6 million or so clones, approximately 98.5% seen once, with under 0.45% in the top ten. The specimen sequenced was naive CD4+ T cells sorted from blood. The source is a man in his thirties or forties in good health. CDR3s include the opening cysteine and the closing phenylalanine or tryptophan. The D gene is left open where the match is weak.

length: 17; D: .; V: TRBV5-6; J: TRBJ2-1; DNA: TGTGCCAGCAGCTTGAAGGGGAATTACCCTAACTACAATGAGCAGTTCTTC; CDR3: CASSLKGNYPNYNEQFF
length: 15; D: .; V: TRBV9; J: TRBJ2-7; DNA: TGTGCCAGCAGCGCCGGTGGGGTAGCTTCTTCCGAGCAGTACTTC; CDR3: CASSAGGVASSEQYF
length: 15; D: TRBD2; V: TRBV19; J: TRBJ2-7; DNA: TGTGCCAGTAGTGTATTAGCGGGAGGCCCTTATGAGCAGTACTTC; CDR3: CASSVLAGGPYEQYF
length: 13; D: .; V: TRBV5-4; J: TRBJ2-3; DNA: TGTGCCAGCGGCCAATTCCTCACAGATACGCAGTATTTT; CDR3: CASGQFLTDTQYF
length: 16; D: TRBD1; V: TRBV5-5; J: TRBJ1-1; DNA: TGTGCCAGCAGCATCACCGGGACAGGGGTTTATGATGAAGCTTTCTTT; CDR3: CASSITGTGVYDEAFF
length: 12; D: .; V: TRBV5-1; J: TRBJ2-2; DNA: TGCGCCAGCAAACAATACACCGGGGAGCTGTTTTTT; CDR3: CASKQYTGELFF
length: 17; D: .; V: TRBV19; J: TRBJ2-1; DNA: TGTGCCAGTAGTCGTGCAGAAAACCTTCAAGGGTACAATGAGCAGTTCTTC; CDR3: CASSRAENLQGYNEQFF
length: 12; D: .; V: TRBV9; J: TRBJ2-1; DNA: TGTGCCAGCAGCAAGGGGGGGAATGAGCAGTTCTTC; CDR3: CASSKGGNEQFF
length: 12; D: .; V: TRBV5-6; J: TRBJ1-2; DNA: TGTGCCAGCAGGGTGACGTTGGTTGGCTACACCTTC; CDR3: CASRVTLVGYTF
length: 11; D: .; V: TRBV19; J: TRBJ2-1; DNA: TGTGCCAGTATGGGCGGTTGGGAGCAGTTCTTC; CDR3: CASMGGWEQFF
length: 16; D: TRBD2; V: TRBV4-1; J: TRBJ2-3; DNA: TGCGCCAGCAGCCAAGAGGGCGGGAGGGCCTCAGATACGCAGTATTTT; CDR3: CASSQEGGRASDTQYF
length: 15; D: TRBD1; V: TRBV5-1; J: TRBJ2-7; DNA: TGCGCCAGCAGCTTGGCCCGGGACAGACCCTACGAGCAGTACTTC; CDR3: CASSLARDRPYEQYF
length: 15; D: TRBD2; V: TRBV11-2; J: TRBJ2-7; DNA: TGTGCCAGCAGCTTAGTAGCGGGTGGCGCCTACGAGCAGTACTTC; CDR3: CASSLVAGGAYEQYF
length: 14; D: TRBD1; V: TRBV6-1; J: TRBJ2-3; DNA: TGTGCCAGTTACCGGGACAGGAGCACAGATACGCAGTATTTT; CDR3: CASYRDRSTDTQYF
length: 14; D: .; V: TRBV29-1; J: TRBJ1-1; DNA: TGCAGCGCCGGCCGGGACCTAATGAGGACTGAAGCTTTCTTT; CDR3: CSAGRDLMRTEAFF
length: 11; D: .; V: TRBV2; J: TRBJ2-5; DNA: TGTGCCAGCACCGCCGCAGGGACCCAGTACTTC; CDR3: CASTAAGTQYF
length: 16; D: .; V: TRBV27; J: TRBJ2-3; DNA: TGTGCCAGCAGTTTAAAATCACCGATTAGCACAGATACGCAGTATTTT; CDR3: CASSLKSPISTDTQYF